The sequence of this T cell receptor beta chain was determined in a study of monozygotic twins with inflammatory bowel disease. Study-level points and caveats: By inverse Simpson index, TCRbeta diversity was lower in IBD patients than in healthy co-twins. For IBD, no single strong associated signal or clonotype was supported.

Every single donor had a roughly 2.5 ml blood sample drawn. TCRdb re-called the 5' RACE reads and shows each CDR3 protein once, DNA omitted. The sample has approximately 380,000 distinct CDR3 sequences; the top ten hold 2.5% to 3%. Details on this clonotype: The antigen remains undetermined.

CDR1 is LGHDT, CDR2 YNNKEL, per germline (reference sequence). CDR3 length: 15 amino acids. The rearrangement links TRBV3-1 to TRBJ2-3; TCRdb's D gene call, TRBD2, goes unchecked for lack of DNA. The sequence was collected from a human donor with ulcerative colitis or Crohn's disease, or a healthy co-twin of an affected twin (not recorded which). The sample comprised blood. This chain's CDR3 is CASSRERTSTDTQYF.